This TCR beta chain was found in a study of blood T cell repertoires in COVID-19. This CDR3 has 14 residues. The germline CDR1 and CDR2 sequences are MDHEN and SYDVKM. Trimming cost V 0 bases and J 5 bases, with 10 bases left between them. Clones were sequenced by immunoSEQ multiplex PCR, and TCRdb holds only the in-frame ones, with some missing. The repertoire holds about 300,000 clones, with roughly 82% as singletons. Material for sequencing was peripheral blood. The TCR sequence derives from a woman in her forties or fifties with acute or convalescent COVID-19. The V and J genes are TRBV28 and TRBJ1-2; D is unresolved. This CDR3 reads CASSLWAAGYGYTF. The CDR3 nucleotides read TGTGCCAGCAGTTTATGGGCAGCAGGTTATGGCTACACCTTC.